Below, one T cell receptor (beta chain) is given with its context. The antigen is not known. The CDR3 contains 15 residues. The ends were cut back, 1 base at V and 1 base at J, with 8 bases in the middle. From germline, CDR1 is KGHSH and CDR2 LQKENI. Production of TCR cDNA was by 5'RACE template switching, which also added a universal primer site and UMIs. TCRdb re-analysed the 5' RACE reads in MiXCR, keeping a single row per CDR3 protein. The table shows 150,000 to 200,000 distinct CDR3 sequences, with approximately 6.2% occurring only once. These data originate in a study of T cells after yellow fever vaccination. In the study overall: SMART-Seq v4 Ultra Low Input prepared the low-cell-number fractions. Study-level findings and limits: The booster response re-showed most primary clones: around 97% CD4, over 80% CD8.

This clonotype originated in a man in his late teens or twenties who received the YFV17D yellow fever vaccine. V gene TRBV18 combines with J gene TRBJ2-4; D is ambiguous. Source: CD4+ T cells sorted from PBMCs, taken on the day of the first yellow fever vaccination. CDR3 bases: TGTGCCAGCTCACCACTGTTTTCGGCCAAAAACATTCAGTACTTC. Amino acid sequence: CASSPLFSAKNIQYF.